This T cell receptor beta chain was retrieved from a study of CD8 T cells in Susac syndrome. RNA in amounts of roughly 0.5 to 1 ug was reverse transcribed with random hexamers. An immunoSEQ multiplex PCR amplified TCR beta CDR3 over 54 Vbeta and 13 Jbeta. TCRdb used MiXCR to reprocess the immunoSEQ multiplex PCR reads, holding one entry per CDR3 protein. The table shows about 280,000 distinct CDR3 sequences, with approximately 81% occurring only once. The CD8+ and CD4+ T cells were negatively isolated, with the TEMRA cells enriched by FACS. The sequencing sample was made of CD8+ T cells from PBMCs. The source of this sequence is a human donor with multiple sclerosis.

In nucleotides, the CDR3 is TGTGCCAGCAGCACATACCATGGACTAGCGGCCTACGAGCAGTACTTC. Translation gives CASSTYHGLAAYEQYF. This chain uses TRBV28 with TRBJ2-7, with TRBD2 matching over 10 bases. This CDR3 has 16 residues. The ends lost 6 bases at V and 2 bases at J; junction bases unmatched: 10. The V gene's germline CDR1 is MDHEN and CDR2 SYDVKM.